This T cell receptor (beta chain) was sequenced for a study of PD-L1 blockade in urothelial cancer (dated by TCRdb to 2016 to 2017). General notes on the study: All patients started therapy in the mid-2010s and received atezolizumab 1,200 mg intravenously every 3 weeks. Blood samples gave median yields of around 140,000 T cells and 83,000 or so unique TCRs, along with a median clonality of around 0.08. About nine tenths of the roughly 30 patients were males with bladder-origin urothelial cancer, and 18 of 29 reported a prior smoking history. Patients had an ECOG performance status of 0 or 1 and had received between 0 and 3 prior chemotherapy regimens. Durable clinical benefit was achieved by nine patients but not by the remaining 20. Pretreatment blood TCR-seq was available for under 35 patients, at least one posttreatment blood collection was obtained for some 24 patients, and tumor TCR-seq was available for some 24 patients. Pretreatment tumor samples, along with matched peripheral blood collected serially before and after atezolizumab treatment, underwent TCR sequencing. Whole exome sequencing and RNA sequencing of pretreatment tumors were performed alongside TCR sequencing in the same patients. Durable clinical benefit was defined as progression-free survival longer than 6 months, and TCR features were also tested against progression-free and overall survival. Blood samples were analyzed at two time points: 3 weeks after treatment start (second dose) and 6 weeks after treatment start. An exploratory multi-omic analysis was conducted of the somatic, immune and clinical correlates of response to PD-L1 blockade with atezolizumab in urothelial cancer.

Points the paper makes about the study in general: Patients with durable benefit showed greater expansion of tumor-associated TCR clones in peripheral blood 3 weeks after starting treatment (n of about 20, p = 0.022). Because the sample size was small (n of about 29) and many of the analyses were exploratory, the results are meant to be hypothesis-generating. A pretreatment peripheral blood TCR clonality below the median was linked to improved progression-free and overall survival.

Synthetic TCR analog templates were spiked into each PCR so that absolute template abundance could be estimated from read counts. The immunoSEQ assay was used to amplify TCRbeta CDR3 regions from genomic DNA with bias-controlled V and J gene primers. Rearranged TCRbeta segments were sequenced at approximately 20X coverage. Processing in the source paper ran as follows. Clustering was used to correct sequencing errors, and CDR3s were annotated against IMGT so that V, D and J genes could be assigned. Downstream analyses used only productive TCRbeta rearrangements and left out out-of-frame or stop-codon sequences. Clonality was calculated as one minus the Shannon entropy normalized by the log of the number of unique productive sequences. Clones differing between time points or between blood and tumor were identified by Fisher's exact test with Benjamini-Hochberg correction at adjusted p below 0.01. TCRdb retrieved this table from immuneACCESS and kept in-frame rearrangements only. Not all clones are present; in checked studies, unresolved V genes account for under half, and no reason is known for the remainder. D and trimming were read from the DNA, whereas the V and J calls and clone size are those reported in that table. This sample lists 75,000 to 95,000 clones; 90% to 95% were detected once. Approximately 10% of the sample is in the top ten clones.

Counted from cysteine to phenylalanine, this CDR3 has 15 amino acids. The DNA shown is the 45-base CDR3, in frame from base 1. Note on this clone: There is no known antigen for this receptor. Per-base quality was not reported, and no clone a single base away is much larger than it.

The cohort included 29 patients with locally advanced or metastatic urothelial carcinoma who were treated at Memorial Sloan Kettering on a trial protocol. Peripheral blood mononuclear cells were collected pretreatment and during treatment, with between 1 and 8 total time points obtained per patient. The Qiagen DNeasy Blood extraction kit was used to purify genomic DNA from total PBMCs and from tumor samples. Collected pretreatment and during treatment, PBMCs were isolated and stored as previously described. This TCR came from a man in his sixties with urothelial cancer. The source material was PBMCs, sampled around atezolizumab (anti-PD-L1) treatment. Rearrangement joined TRBV12-2 to TRBJ2-7; TRBD1, the table's D call, was not compared with the DNA. TRBV12-2 is reported as a pseudogene. The CDR3 amino acid sequence is: CASRLAIGGSYEQYF. The DNA is as follows: TGTGCAAGTCGCTTAGCTATAGGGGGCTCCTACGAGCAGTACTTC.